This T cell receptor beta chain originates from a study of Graves' ophthalmopathy and Graves' hyperthyroidism (dated by TCRdb to 2016 to 2018). Study-level background: Peripheral blood was collected at initial diagnosis, before any treatment. TCR beta repertoire signatures were used to distinguish Graves' ophthalmopathy from Graves' hyperthyroidism and to predict progression to ophthalmopathy. In total, 135 blood samples were TCR-sequenced: fewer than 50 ophthalmopathy, roughly 80 hyperthyroidism and about 17 hyperthyroidism-to-ophthalmopathy patients. A discovery set of 90 to 100 patients (43 ophthalmopathy, fewer than 60 stable hyperthyroidism) was enrolled to explore V-J signatures distinguishing ophthalmopathy from hyperthyroidism. An independent validation cohort comprised around 19 hyperthyroidism patients and some 16 patients who later progressed from hyperthyroidism to ophthalmopathy. In about six hyperthyroidism patients, the T-cell repertoires found in thyroid tissue were compared with those found in blood. After sampling, hyperthyroidism patients received methimazole starting at 30 mg daily, and ophthalmopathy patients received high-dose intravenous methylprednisolone. The 80 to 100 discovery patients were randomly divided into training and test sets at a 7:3 ratio. The paper's findings and limits, for the study overall: In cross-validation, the 13-signature model distinguished ophthalmopathy from stable hyperthyroidism with approximately 90% sensitivity and 81.08% specificity, and in the test set the corresponding values were approximately 80% and 75%. Sample size was not statistically predetermined, and group allocation was not concealed from the investigators. Most expanded thyroid clonotypes with frequency above 0.001 were also detected in blood, suggesting blood repertoires may reflect the thyroid immune response. In validation, the model predicted ophthalmopathy progression with about 64% sensitivity and approximately 72% specificity; approximately 12 predicted patients were CT-confirmed with GO in a median of approximately 6.5 months.

Hyperthyroidism was defined as stable when no progression to ophthalmopathy occurred within 18 months of follow-up. Hyperthyroidism patients were newly diagnosed, with disease duration under 2 months, and aged 18 to 65 years. Patients with other autoimmune diseases, uncontrolled infections, pregnancy or lactation were excluded from the study. Diagnosis was based on clinical symptoms, serum thyroxine, TRAb, thyroid ultrasound and orbital computed tomography. PBMCs were isolated from more than 9 ml of fresh peripheral blood by Ficoll-Paque density gradient centrifugation. Total RNA was extracted with Trizol reagent and quality-checked on an Agilent 2100 Bioanalyzer. Ten or more counts support this clonotype. The antigen this receptor binds is unknown. The record has no base qualities; no much larger clone is one base away. The CDR3 holds 15 amino acids from the cysteine to the phenylalanine. Of all the DNA, just the CDR3 is kept, 45 bases in frame from base 1. From a lookup of the germline V gene (reference sequence), CDR1 and CDR2 are SEHNR and FQNEAQ. Germline trimming: 4 bases from V, 3 bases from J; junction bases outside gene matches: 7.

For repertoire sequencing, the TCR beta CDR3 regions were amplified from RNA transcripts. A first-round RT-PCR used HTBI primers with the Qiagen OneStep RT-PCR kit, followed by a second-round multiplex PCR, size selection and purification. Libraries were sequenced on an Illumina HiSeq2000 using paired-end 100 bp reads. The study's processing was this. Reads were processed with SOAPnuke, discarding reads with adapters, uncalled bases, mean Phred below 15, or no exact constant-primer or identifier match. High-quality paired reads were merged with COPE v1.2.5. Unique nucleotide sequences were defined as clonotypes and aligned to IMGT TRB V, D and J references using MiTCR v1.1. Analysis was restricted to V-J combinations with a frequency above 0.0001, which covered roughly 99% of repertoires. For each V-J combination, a TCR clonal expansion and chaos score was defined as the ratio of F50 clonal expansion to chaos observed in the TCRdist matrix. Welch's t-statistics and random forest were used to reduce features to some 13 V-J combinations, which were fed into a naive Bayes classifier. The Morisita-Horn index was used to measure how similar the thyroid and blood repertoires were. TCRdb itself trimmed the public reads at Q25 with fastp, ran MiXCR and retained productive beta chains. Records with the same CDR3 protein are collapsed into one entry carrying the most frequent genes and DNA. These V and J calls originate from TCRdb's pipeline instead of the authors' own analysis. Present in this sample are hundreds of thousands of distinct CDR3 sequences, roughly 21% of which were seen just once. The ten biggest clones cover roughly 3% of the sample.

This receptor chain uses TRBV7-9 and TRBJ1-2, and 8 junctional nucleotides match TRBD1. The source of this sequence is a woman aged 18 to 35 with stable Graves' hyperthyroidism. Donor details come from another sample of the same person, matched by shared clones. Input material: peripheral blood. The sequenced DNA: TGTGCCAGCAGCTCTTGGGACAGGACCTACTATGGCTACACCTTC. Its product reads: CASSSWDRTYYGYTF.